This T cell receptor (beta chain) was obtained from a study of blood T cell repertoires in COVID-19. Here immunoSEQ multiplex PCR was the method, and the copy in TCRdb shows in-frame clones only, minus some. The table includes fewer than 300,000 clones, 83% detected once. The CDR3 is 13 amino acids. V lost 1 base and J lost 11, with 9 bases in between. CDR1 is LGHDT and CDR2 is YNNKEL in the germline V gene (reference sequence). Sequenced input: peripheral blood. The V and J genes are TRBV3-1 (or the pseudogene TRBV3-2) and TRBJ1-6, with D possibly TRBD1 on 5 matching bases. The receptor's source is a man older than 75 with acute or convalescent COVID-19. CDR3 loop: CASSQGQRTPLHF. Here the CDR3 DNA reads TGTGCCAGCAGCCAAGGACAGAGAACACCCCTCCACTTT.